This T cell receptor (beta chain) was documented in a study of STAT3 mutations in large granular lymphocyte leukemia. Some clones are missing from TCRdb's copy, which holds only in-frame ones; the method was immunoSEQ multiplex PCR. The table shows some 31,000 clones, with approximately 83% occurring only once. General study results and limits: Every T-LGLL patient had at least one immunodominant TCRbeta clonotype. In some patients, a small highly pathogenic clone possibly went undetected.

V shed 2 bases and J 6 bases; nucleotides not matched to a gene: 3. There are 13 residues in the CDR3. The germline CDR1 and CDR2 sequences are SGHTA and FQGTGA. As concerns this clone: Its antigen is not identified.

This rearrangement joins TRBV7-3 to TRBJ1-2, with 7 bases lining up with TRBD1. The sequenced sample consisted of peripheral blood mononuclear cells. This clonotype was sampled from a man aged 55 to 70 with T-cell large granular lymphocyte leukemia. Some clones in this sample may be carry-over from other donors' samples. For the CDR3, the DNA is TGTGCCAGCAGCTTACGTCAGGGGGATGGCTACACCTTC. Translation gives CASSLRQGDGYTF.